The 17 T cell receptor beta chains below were found in one sample sequenced in a study of blood T cell repertoires in COVID-19 (TCRdb year 2020). The library was built by means of the immunoSEQ multiplex PCR assay. TCRdb stores this immuneACCESS table with in-frame sequences only. Part of the clones is absent; in the studies checked, under half of the shortfall reflects unresolved V genes, and no reason is known for the rest. The sample records about 210,000 clones, around 81% of which are singletons. Together, the top ten hold approximately 9% of the sample. Sample: PBMCs or T cells enriched from blood (not recorded which). The receptors originated from a woman in her 50s with acute COVID-19.

The chain couples TRBV24-1 to TRBJ2-2; TRBD2 aligns across 8 bases. Germline V gives CDR1 KGHDR, CDR2 SFDVKD. The CDR3 consists of 18 residues. The V gene end was trimmed by 1 base and the J gene end by 0 bases; junction bases not matched to a gene: 6. CDR3 bases: TGTGCCACCAGTGATTTAGCCGGGAGGGGATCGAACACCGGGGAGCTGTTTTTT. Its translation: CATSDLAGRGSNTGELFF.

Concerning this clone: Sequence at one end of the junction differs from germline and may be a read error. The rearrangement uses TRBV28 and TRBJ2-7; TRBD2 is a possible D gene (5 bases). Germline CDR1 reads MDHEN; CDR2 reads SYDVKM. This CDR3 is built from 14 residues. CDR3: CASSLRGRQGEAHF. The CDR3 DNA reads as TGTGCCAGCAGTTTACGGGGTCGCCAAGGCGAGGCGCACTTC.

This chain links TRBV2 with TRBJ2-2, with D unclear. Looked up from germline, CDR1 is SNHLY and CDR2 is FYNNEI. The CDR3 is 12 amino acids. V was pared by 5 bases and J by 10 bases, with 11 bases between. The CDR3 loop reads CASSNGVVELFF. Here the CDR3 DNA reads TGTGCCAGCAGTAATGGAGTTGTGGAGCTGTTTTTT. Full variable domain (outside the CDR3, taken from reference TRBV2 and TRBJ2-2): EPEVTQTPSHQVTQMGQEVILRCVPISNHLYFYWYRQILGQKVEFLVSFYNNEISEKSEIFDDQFSVERPDGSNFTLKIRSTKLEDSAMYFCASSNGVVELFFGEGSRLTVL.

The V and J genes are TRBV9 and TRBJ1-2; 8 bases match TRBD1. The germline V gene encodes CDR1 SGDLS and CDR2 YYNGEE. The CDR3 totals 17 residues. The ends lost 3 bases at V and 9 bases at J; junction bases unmatched: 19. This CDR3 is CASSENKGQVRWMCYTF. As DNA, the CDR3 is TGTGCCAGCAGCGAAAATAAGGGACAGGTGCGTTGGATGTGCTACACCTTC.

The V call is TRBV30, the J call TRBJ1-5; D unclear. CDR3 size: 12 residues. Germline assignment: CDR1 GTSNPN and CDR2 SVGIG (reference sequence). The germline V and J ends were trimmed by 2 bases and 3 bases, with 5 bases remaining between them. In nucleotides, the CDR3 is TGTGCCTGGAGTATTCACAATCAGCCCCAGCATTTT. This sequence encodes CAWSIHNQPQHF.

The chain carries TRBV7-2 and TRBJ2-7, with D perhaps matching TRBD1 (6 bases). Germline assignment: CDR1 SGHTA and CDR2 FQGNSA. V shed 0 bases and J shed 3 bases, with 12 bases lying between them. This CDR3 comprises 15 residues. In nucleotides, the CDR3 is TGTGCCAGCAGCTTAGCGCCGGACAGCTACTACGAGCAGTACTTC. Translation gives CASSLAPDSYYEQYF.

As for this clone: The sample has other DNA sequences that encode this CDR3 too. V usage is TRBV5-6 and J usage is TRBJ1-5, with TRBD1 as a possible D gene (6 bases). Germline V gives CDR1 SGHDT, CDR2 YYEEEE. The CDR3 consists of 15 residues. The germline V and J ends were trimmed by 1 base and 3 bases, with 11 bases remaining between them. The CDR3 DNA sequence: TGTGCCAGCAGCTTGTGGGCGGGGGCCAATCAGCCCCAGCATTTT. Its protein product is CASSLWAGANQPQHF.

The J gene is TRBJ2-3, the V gene TRBV18; D not certain. The V gene's germline CDR1 is KGHSH and CDR2 LQKENI. Trimming shortened V by 3 bases and J by 4 bases, and 2 bases separated the two germline ends. The CDR3 has 11 residues. The CDR3 spells CASSPSDTQYF. The DNA of the CDR3 is TGTGCCAGCTCACCCTCAGATACGCAGTATTTT.

The rearrangement joins TRBV28 to TRBJ1-4; perhaps TRBD1 as D (5 bases). Trimming pared 6 bases from V and 2 bases from J, leaving 13 bases between. The CDR3 runs to 15 residues. Germline values: CDR1 MDHEN, CDR2 SYDVKM. The CDR3 DNA is TGTGCCAGCAGCCCATACAGGAGTACTAATGAAAAACTGTTTTTT. Translated, it gives CASSPYRSTNEKLFF.

This clone has more than one count but fewer than ten. The chain has TRBV5-5 and TRBJ2-3, with 7 positions matching TRBD2. The CDR3 runs to 16 residues. V was clipped by 0 bases and J by 2 bases; unmatched bases: 6. Germline-derived CDR1 and CDR2 are SGHKS and YYEKEE (reference sequence). The CDR3 here is CASSLALSGHTDTQYF. In nucleotides, the CDR3 is TGTGCCAGCAGCTTGGCCCTTAGCGGGCACACAGATACGCAGTATTTT.

This chain links TRBV4-3 with TRBJ2-1; D is perhaps TRBD1 (7 bases). The CDR3 spans 15 residues. With 0 bases removed from V and 8 bases from J, the gap between germline ends came to 14 bases. Per germline, CDR1 LGHNA and CDR2 YSLEER. CDR3 sequence: CASSQDFPRGDEQFF. In DNA, the CDR3 is TGCGCCAGCAGCCAAGACTTCCCCAGGGGGGATGAGCAGTTCTTC.

The rearrangement joins TRBV28 to TRBJ1-1; D is unclear. Trimming left V 5 bases short and J 7 bases short, with 26 bases between. The CDR3 covers 17 residues. From germline, CDR1 is MDHEN and CDR2 SYDVKM. As DNA, the CDR3 is TGTGCCAGCAGTCGGAACAGTCACCTTAGTCCCATCAATGAAGCTTTCTTT. This sequence encodes CASSRNSHLSPINEAFF.

This clone was counted a few times. The CDR3 spells CASSRDRYNEQFF. For the CDR3, the DNA is TGCGCCAGCAGCCGAGACAGGTACAATGAGCAGTTCTTC. The chain recombines TRBV5-1 with TRBJ2-1; possibly TRBD1 for D (6 bases). Deletions cut 4 bases from V and 4 bases from J, with 9 bases between. Germline CDR1 reads SGHRS; CDR2 reads YFSETQ. The CDR3 consists of 13 residues.

The chain recombines TRBV18 with TRBJ1-5; the match to TRBD1 covers 9 bases. Germline V CDR1 and CDR2: KGHSH, LQKENI. V shed 5 bases, J shed 7 bases, and the junction held 6 bases outside the gene matches. This CDR3 is 14 amino acids long. CDR3 sequence (DNA): TGTGCCAGCTCATCAAACAGGGGGCAACAGCCCCAGCATTTT. Translated, it gives CASSSNRGQQPQHF.

This chain connects TRBV7-2 to TRBJ2-5; maybe TRBD2 (5 bases). The CDR3 is 13 residues long. Trimming stripped 5 bases from V and 3 bases from J, with 10 bases between. Per germline, CDR1 SGHTA and CDR2 FQGNSA. In DNA, the CDR3 is TGTGCCAGCAGCCGCCGGACTGAAGAGACCCAGTACTTC. Protein sequence: CASSRRTEETQYF.

V is TRBV10-3 and J is TRBJ1-2; D may be TRBD1 (5 bases). From germline, CDR1 is ENHRY and CDR2 SYGVKD. The V and J ends lost 11 bases and 6 bases respectively, with 7 bases between them. The CDR3 has 9 amino acids. This CDR3 is CAAGHGYTF. The CDR3 DNA follows: TGTGCCGCAGGGCATGGCTACACCTTC.

This chain connects TRBV11-2 to TRBJ2-4, with 14 bases fitting TRBD2. The CDR3 length is 18 residues. The germline gives CDR1 SGHAT, CDR2 FQNNGV. Trimming took 0 bases from V and 8 from J; bases not matched to a gene: 9. The CDR3 DNA reads as TGTGCCAGCAGCTTAGAAGGTCTGGGACTAGCGGGAGAGGACATTCAGTACTTC. It translates to CASSLEGLGLAGEDIQYF. The full variable domain, in which reference TRBV11-2 and TRBJ2-4 provide the parts outside the CDR3, is EAGVAQSPRYKIIEKRQSVAFWCNPISGHATLYWYQQILGQGPKLLIQFQNNGVVDDSQLPKDRFSAERLKGVDSTLKIQPAKLEDSAVYLCASSLEGLGLAGEDIQYFGAGTRLSVL.